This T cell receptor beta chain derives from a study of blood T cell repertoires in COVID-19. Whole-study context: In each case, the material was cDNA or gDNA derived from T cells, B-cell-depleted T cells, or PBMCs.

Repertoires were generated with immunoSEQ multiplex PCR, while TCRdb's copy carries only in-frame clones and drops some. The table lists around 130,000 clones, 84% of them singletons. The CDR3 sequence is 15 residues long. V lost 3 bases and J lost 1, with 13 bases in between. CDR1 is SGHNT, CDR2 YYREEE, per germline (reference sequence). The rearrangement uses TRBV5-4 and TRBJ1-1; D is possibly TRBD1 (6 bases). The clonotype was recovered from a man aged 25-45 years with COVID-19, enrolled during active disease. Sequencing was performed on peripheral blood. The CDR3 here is CASSWGRVGNTEAFF. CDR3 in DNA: TGTGCCAGCAGCTGGGGGCGCGTAGGGAACACTGAAGCTTTCTTT.